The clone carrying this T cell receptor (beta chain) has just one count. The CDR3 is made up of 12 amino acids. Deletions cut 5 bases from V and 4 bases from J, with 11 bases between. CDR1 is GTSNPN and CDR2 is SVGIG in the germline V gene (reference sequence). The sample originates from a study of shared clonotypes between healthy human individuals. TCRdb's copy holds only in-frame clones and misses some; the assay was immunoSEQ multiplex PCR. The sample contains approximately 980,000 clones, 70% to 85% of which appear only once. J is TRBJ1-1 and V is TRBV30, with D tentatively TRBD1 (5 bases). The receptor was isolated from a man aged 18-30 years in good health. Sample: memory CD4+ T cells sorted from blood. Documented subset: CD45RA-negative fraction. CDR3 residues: CAWGGFGTEAFF. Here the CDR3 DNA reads TGTGCCTGGGGGGGGTTCGGCACTGAAGCTTTCTTT.